Listed below are T cell receptor beta chains from one sample, sequenced in a study of cytomegalovirus exposure and HLA in healthy donors. Profiled with immunoSEQ multiplex PCR; TCRdb holds only in-frame clones, not every one. The table records 150,000 or so clones, approximately 69% of them present only once. Sequenced sample: PBMCs. The receptor source for this set is a man aged 25-40 years in good health and CMV-seronegative. The CDR3 runs from the conserved cysteine through the conserved F or W. The order of the fields is J gene, V gene, CDR3 length, D gene, clone size, CDR3 DNA, CDR3 protein. D genes are given only for firm matches. Some rows mark clone size as missing; the rest say once, few, many or name a class of expanded clone.

>TRBJ2-7|TRBV5-6|14|TRBD1|NA
TGTGCCAGCAGCATCAGACAGGGGGAAGGGGAGCAGTACTTC
CASSIRQGEGEQYF
>TRBJ2-2|TRBV29-1|12|NA|NA
TGCAGCGTTGGAGTAGGGGCCGGGGAGCTGTTTTTT
CSVGVGAGELFF
>TRBJ1-1|TRBV6-5|13|TRBD1|NA
TGTGCCTCTCAGACAGGGGCGCTCACTGAAGCTTTCTTT
CASQTGALTEAFF
>TRBJ2-5|TRBV2|17|TRBD2|NA
TGTGCCAGCAGTGAAGCGCTTAGCGGGGGGAAAGAAGAGACCCAGTACTTC
CASSEALSGGKEETQYF
>TRBJ2-5|TRBV9|16|TRBD1|NA
TGTGCCAGCAGCGTAGTGGGACAGGGGCTTGGGGAGACCCAGTACTTC
CASSVVGQGLGETQYF
>TRBJ2-7|TRBV25-1|17|TRBD1|NA
TGTGCCAGCAGTTGGGACAGGGGCCACGAAGACTCCTACGAGCAGTACTTC
CASSWDRGHEDSYEQYF
>TRBJ1-1|TRBV27|13|NA|NA
TGTGCCAGCAGTTTAGGAGGGCTAACTGAAGCTTTCTTT
CASSLGGLTEAFF
>TRBJ1-1|TRBV5-6|14|NA|NA
TGTGCCAGCAGCTTGGTGAGTGAGAACACTGAAGCTTTCTTT
CASSLVSENTEAFF
>TRBJ1-5|TRBV28|14|NA|NA
TGTGCCAGCAGTTTAAGCAGGGTTGGTCAGCCCCAGCATTTT
CASSLSRVGQPQHF
>TRBJ1-2|TRBV28|12|NA|once
TGTGCCAGCAGTTTGGTGAGCTATGGCTACACCTTC
CASSLVSYGYTF
>TRBJ1-4|TRBV2|17|TRBD1|NA
TGTGCCAGCAGTGAATCAGGCAGGGGGACAACTAATGAAAAACTGTTTTTT
CASSESGRGTTNEKLFF
>TRBJ2-1|TRBV20-1|11|NA|NA
TGCAGTGCTAGAGAACAGGGATGGCAGTTCTTC
CSAREQGWQFF
>TRBJ2-2|TRBV6-5|15|TRBD1|NA
TGTGCCAGCAGAGACAGGGGATTTGTAACCGGGGAGCTGTTTTTT
CASRDRGFVTGELFF
>TRBJ1-2|TRBV19|13|NA|NA
TGTGCCAGTAGTTCCCAGGGCCGCTATGGCTACACCTTC
CASSSQGRYGYTF
>TRBJ2-7|TRBV30|12|TRBD1|NA
TGTGCCTGGGAGGGACAGACATACGAGCAGTACTTC
CAWEGQTYEQYF
>TRBJ2-1|TRBV28|16|TRBD1|NA
TGTGCCAGCATCCCCCAAGGGACAGGGAGGTACAATGAGCAGTTCTTC
CASIPQGTGRYNEQFF
>TRBJ2-7|TRBV10-3|14|NA|NA
TGTGCCATCAGTGAGTCCCCGGACAGATACGAGCAGTACTTC
CAISESPDRYEQYF
>TRBJ1-1|TRBV27|16|NA|NA
TGTGCCAGCAGTTTATACCGGACGGGGATGAACACTGAAGCTTTCTTT
CASSLYRTGMNTEAFF
>TRBJ1-2|TRBV29-1|11|NA|NA
TGCAGCGTTGAAGAAGGGAGAGAGATAAACTTC
CSVEEGREINF
>TRBJ1-2|TRBV28|14|TRBD1|NA
TGTGCCAGCAGCTCCCAACAGGGGAGCCGTGGCTACACCTTC
CASSSQQGSRGYTF
>TRBJ2-6|TRBV5-1|16|TRBD1|NA
TGCGCCAGCAGCTTCACAGGGGACTCTGGGGCCAACGTCCTGACTTTC
CASSFTGDSGANVLTF